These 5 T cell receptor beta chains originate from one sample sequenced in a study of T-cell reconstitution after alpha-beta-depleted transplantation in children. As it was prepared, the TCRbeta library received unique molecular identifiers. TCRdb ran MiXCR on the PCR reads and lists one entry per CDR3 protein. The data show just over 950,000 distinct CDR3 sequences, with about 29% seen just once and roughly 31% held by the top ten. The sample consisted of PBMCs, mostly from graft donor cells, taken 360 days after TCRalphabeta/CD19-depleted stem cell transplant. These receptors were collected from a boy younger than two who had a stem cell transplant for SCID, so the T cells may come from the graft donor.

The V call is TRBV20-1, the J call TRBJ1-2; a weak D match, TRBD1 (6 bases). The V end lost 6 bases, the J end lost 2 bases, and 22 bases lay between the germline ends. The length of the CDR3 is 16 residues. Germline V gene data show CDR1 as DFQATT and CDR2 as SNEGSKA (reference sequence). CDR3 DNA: TGCAGTGCCCCGCCCCCGCTTACAGGGTTAAACTATGGCTACACCTTC. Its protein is CSAPPPLTGLNYGYTF.

The CDR3 reads CASSLVAGSNTEAFF. CDR3 sequence (DNA): TGCGCCAGCAGCTTGGTTGCAGGCTCGAACACTGAAGCTTTCTTT. The chain joins TRBV5-1 to TRBJ1-1, with D unclear. Trimming left V 0 bases short and J 1 base short, with 10 bases between. Germline V gene lookup returns CDR1 SGHRS and CDR2 YFSETQ. The CDR3 sequence is 15 residues long.

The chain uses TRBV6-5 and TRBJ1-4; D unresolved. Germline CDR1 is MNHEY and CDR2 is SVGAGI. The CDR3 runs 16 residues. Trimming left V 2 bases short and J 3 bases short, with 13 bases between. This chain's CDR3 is CASSYDIIGSNEKLFF. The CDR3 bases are TGTGCCAGCAGTTACGACATCATAGGATCTAATGAAAAACTGTTTTTT.

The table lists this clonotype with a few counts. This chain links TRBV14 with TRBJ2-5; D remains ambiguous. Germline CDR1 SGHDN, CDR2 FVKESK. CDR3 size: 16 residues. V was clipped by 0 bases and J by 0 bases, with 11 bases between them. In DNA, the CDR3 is TGTGCCAGCAGCCAAGAACCCGCTGCGTACCAAGAGACCCAGTACTTC. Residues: CASSQEPAAYQETQYF.

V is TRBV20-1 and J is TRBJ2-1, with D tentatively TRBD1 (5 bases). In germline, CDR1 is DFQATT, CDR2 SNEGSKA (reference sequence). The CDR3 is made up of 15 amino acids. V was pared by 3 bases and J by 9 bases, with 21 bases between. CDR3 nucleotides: TGCAGTGCTAGGTTTTTGCCCGCAGGGAAGGGTGAGCAGTTCTTC. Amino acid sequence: CSARFLPAGKGEQFF.